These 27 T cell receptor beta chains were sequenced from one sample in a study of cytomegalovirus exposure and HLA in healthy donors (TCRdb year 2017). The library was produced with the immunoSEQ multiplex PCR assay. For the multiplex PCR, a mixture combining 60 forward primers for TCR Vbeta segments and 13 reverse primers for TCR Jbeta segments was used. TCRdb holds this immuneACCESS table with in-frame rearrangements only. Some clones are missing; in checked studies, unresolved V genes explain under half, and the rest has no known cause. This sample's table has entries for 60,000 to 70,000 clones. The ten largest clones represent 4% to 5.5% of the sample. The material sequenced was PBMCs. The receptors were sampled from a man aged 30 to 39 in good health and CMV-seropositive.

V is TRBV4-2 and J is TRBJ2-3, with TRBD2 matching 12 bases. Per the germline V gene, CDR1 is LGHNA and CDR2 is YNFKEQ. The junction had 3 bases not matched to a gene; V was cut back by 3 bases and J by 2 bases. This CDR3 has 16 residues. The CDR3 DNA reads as TGTGCCAGCAGCCATCTAGCGGGAGGGCCCACAGATACGCAGTATTTT. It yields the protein CASSHLAGGPTDTQYF.

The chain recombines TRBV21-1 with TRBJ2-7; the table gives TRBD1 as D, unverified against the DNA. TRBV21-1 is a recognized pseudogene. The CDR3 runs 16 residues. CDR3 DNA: TGTGCCAGCAGCAGACAGGGACCCTCAACCTTCTACGAGCAGTACTTC. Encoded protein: CASSRQGPSTFYEQYF.

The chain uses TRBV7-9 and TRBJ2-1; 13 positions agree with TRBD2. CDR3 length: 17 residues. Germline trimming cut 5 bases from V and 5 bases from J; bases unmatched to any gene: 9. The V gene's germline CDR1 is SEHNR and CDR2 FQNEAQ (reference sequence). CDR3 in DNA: TGTGCCAGCAGCACCAGAAGGACTAGCGGGGGTCACAATGAGCAGTTCTTC. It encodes CASSTRRTSGGHNEQFF. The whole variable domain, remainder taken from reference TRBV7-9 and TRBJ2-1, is DTGVSQNPRHKITKRGQNVTFRCDPISEHNRLYWYRQTLGQGPEFLTYFQNEAQLEKSRLLSDRFSAERPKGSFSTLEIQRTEQGDSAMYLCASSTRRTSGGHNEQFFGPGTRLTVL.

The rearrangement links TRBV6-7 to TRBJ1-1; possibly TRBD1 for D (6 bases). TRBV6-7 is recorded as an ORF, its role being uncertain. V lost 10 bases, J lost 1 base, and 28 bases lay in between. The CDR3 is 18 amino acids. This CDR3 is CATPRPLRTEKRNTEAFF. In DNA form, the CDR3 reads TGTGCCACCCCAAGACCTTTACGGACAGAGAAGAGGAACACTGAAGCTTTCTTT.

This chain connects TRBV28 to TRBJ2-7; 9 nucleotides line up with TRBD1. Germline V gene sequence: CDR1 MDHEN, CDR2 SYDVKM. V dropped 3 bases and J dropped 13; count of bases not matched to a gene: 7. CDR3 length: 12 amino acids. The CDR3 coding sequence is TGTGCCAGCAGTTTGGTCCGGGACAGGGTCTACTTC. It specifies CASSLVRDRVYF.

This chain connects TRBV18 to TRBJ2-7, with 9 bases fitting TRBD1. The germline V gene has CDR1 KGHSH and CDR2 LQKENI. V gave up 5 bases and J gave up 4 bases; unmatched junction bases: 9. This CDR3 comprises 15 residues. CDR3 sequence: CASSKTGQGKYEQYF. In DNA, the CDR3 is TGTGCCAGCTCAAAGACAGGACAGGGGAAGTACGAGCAGTACTTC.

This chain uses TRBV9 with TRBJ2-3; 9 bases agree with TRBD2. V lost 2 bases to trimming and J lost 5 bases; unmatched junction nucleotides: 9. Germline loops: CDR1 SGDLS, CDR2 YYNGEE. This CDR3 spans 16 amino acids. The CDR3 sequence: CASSVVGTSRIDTQYF. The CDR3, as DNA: TGTGCCAGCAGCGTGGTGGGGACTAGCCGGATAGATACGCAGTATTTT.

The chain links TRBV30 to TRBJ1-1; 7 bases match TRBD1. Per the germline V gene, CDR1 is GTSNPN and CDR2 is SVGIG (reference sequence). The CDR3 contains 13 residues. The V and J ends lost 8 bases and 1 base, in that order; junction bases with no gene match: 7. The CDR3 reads CAGKYRGNTEAFF. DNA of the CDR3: TGTGCCGGTAAATACAGGGGGAACACTGAAGCTTTCTTT.

CDR3 in amino acids: CASSEALRHSKSGANVLTF. The CDR3 bases are TGTGCCAGCAGTGAAGCGCTTCGACATTCGAAATCTGGGGCCAACGTCCTGACTTTC. The chain recombines TRBV6-1 with TRBJ2-6; the D is unclear. Trimming left V 0 bases short and J 1 base short, with 16 bases between. The CDR3 totals 19 residues. The germline V gene encodes CDR1 MNHNS and CDR2 SASEGT.

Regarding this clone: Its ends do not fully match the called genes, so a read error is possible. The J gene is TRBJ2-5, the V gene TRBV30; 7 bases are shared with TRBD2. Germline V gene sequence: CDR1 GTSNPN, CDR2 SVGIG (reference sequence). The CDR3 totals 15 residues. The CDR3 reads CAWSDRDYIQENQYF. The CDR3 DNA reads TGTGCCTGGAGTGATCGGGACTACATACAAGAGAACCAGTACTTC. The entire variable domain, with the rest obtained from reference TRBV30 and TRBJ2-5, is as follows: SQTIHQWPATLVQPVGSPLSLECTVEGTSNPNLYWYRQAAGRGLQLLFYSVGIGQISSEVPQNLSASRPQDRQFILSSKKLLLSDSGFYLCAWSDRDYIQENQYFGPGTRLLVL.

CDR3 DNA sequence: TGTGCCAGCAGCCCCCCCGGGAGCGAGACCCAGTACTTC. This translates into CASSPPGSETQYF. The chain combines TRBV9 with TRBJ2-5, with TRBD2 as a possible D gene (6 bases). Germline V gene sequence: CDR1 SGDLS, CDR2 YYNGEE. Deletions cut 4 bases from V and 5 bases from J, with 12 bases between. This CDR3 has 13 amino acids. The variable domain in full, with the rest retrieved from reference TRBV9 and TRBJ2-5, is DSGVTQTPKHLITATGQRVTLRCSPRSGDLSVYWYQQSLDQGLQFLIQYYNGEERAKGNILERFSAQQFPDLHSELNLSSLELGDSALYFCASSPPGSETQYFGPGTRLLVL.

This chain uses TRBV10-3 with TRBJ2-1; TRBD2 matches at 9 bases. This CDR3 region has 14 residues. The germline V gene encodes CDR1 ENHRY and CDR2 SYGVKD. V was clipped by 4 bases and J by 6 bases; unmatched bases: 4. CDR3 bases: TGTGCCATCAGTGCGGGACTAGCTGCCAATGAGCAGTTCTTC. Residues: CAISAGLAANEQFF.

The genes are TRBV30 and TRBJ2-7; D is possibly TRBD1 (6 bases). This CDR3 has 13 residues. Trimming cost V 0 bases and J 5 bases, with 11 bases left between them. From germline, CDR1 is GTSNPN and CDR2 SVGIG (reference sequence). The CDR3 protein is CAWSVSGVHEQYF. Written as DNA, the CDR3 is TGTGCCTGGAGTGTGTCAGGGGTCCACGAGCAGTACTTC. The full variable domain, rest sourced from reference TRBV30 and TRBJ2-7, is SQTIHQWPATLVQPVGSPLSLECTVEGTSNPNLYWYRQAAGRGLQLLFYSVGIGQISSEVPQNLSASRPQDRQFILSSKKLLLSDSGFYLCAWSVSGVHEQYFGPGTRLTVT.

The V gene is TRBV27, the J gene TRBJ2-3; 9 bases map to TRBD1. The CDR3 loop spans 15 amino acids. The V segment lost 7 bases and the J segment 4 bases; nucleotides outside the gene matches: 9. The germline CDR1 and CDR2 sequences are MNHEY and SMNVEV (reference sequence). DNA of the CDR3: TGTGCCAGCACTAACACAGGGGGCGCATCAGATACGCAGTATTTT. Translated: CASTNTGGASDTQYF.

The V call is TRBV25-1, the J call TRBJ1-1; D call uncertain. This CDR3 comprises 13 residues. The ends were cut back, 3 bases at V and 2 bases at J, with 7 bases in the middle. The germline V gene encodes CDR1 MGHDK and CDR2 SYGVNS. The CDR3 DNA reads TGTGCCAGCAGTGAGAGTAGAAACACTGAAGCTTTCTTT. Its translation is CASSESRNTEAFF.

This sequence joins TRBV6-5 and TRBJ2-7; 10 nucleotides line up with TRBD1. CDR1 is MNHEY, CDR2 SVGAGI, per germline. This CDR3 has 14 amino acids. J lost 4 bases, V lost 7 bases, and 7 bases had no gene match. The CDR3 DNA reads TGTGCCAGCACCATGGGGACAGGGGATTACGAGCAGTACTTC. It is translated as CASTMGTGDYEQYF.

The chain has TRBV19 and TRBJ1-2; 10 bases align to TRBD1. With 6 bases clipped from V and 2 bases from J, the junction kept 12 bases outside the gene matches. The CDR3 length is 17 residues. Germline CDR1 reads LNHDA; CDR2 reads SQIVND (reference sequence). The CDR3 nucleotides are TGTGCCAGTAGAGAGAGGACAGGGGGGATACTCAACTATGGCTACACCTTC. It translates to CASRERTGGILNYGYTF.

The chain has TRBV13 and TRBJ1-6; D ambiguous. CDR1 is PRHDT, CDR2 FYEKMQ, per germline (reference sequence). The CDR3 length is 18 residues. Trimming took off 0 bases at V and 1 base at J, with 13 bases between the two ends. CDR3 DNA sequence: TGTGCCAGCAGCTTAGGGCAGCTAGGCGGGTCCTATAATTCACCCCTCCACTTT. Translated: CASSLGQLGGSYNSPLHF.

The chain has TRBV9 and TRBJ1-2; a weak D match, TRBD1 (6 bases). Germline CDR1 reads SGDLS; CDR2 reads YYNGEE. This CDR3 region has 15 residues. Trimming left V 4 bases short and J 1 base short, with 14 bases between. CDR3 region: CASSPGRGGNYGYTF. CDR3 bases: TGTGCCAGCAGCCCCGGGAGGGGGGGTAACTATGGCTACACCTTC. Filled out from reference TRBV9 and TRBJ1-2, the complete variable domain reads DSGVTQTPKHLITATGQRVTLRCSPRSGDLSVYWYQQSLDQGLQFLIQYYNGEERAKGNILERFSAQQFPDLHSELNLSSLELGDSALYFCASSPGRGGNYGYTFGSGTRLTVV.

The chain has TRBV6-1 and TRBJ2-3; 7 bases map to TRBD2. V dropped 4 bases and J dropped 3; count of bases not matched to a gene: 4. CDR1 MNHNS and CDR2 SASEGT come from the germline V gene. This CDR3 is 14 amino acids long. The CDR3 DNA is TGTGCCAGCAGTGTCTCGGGAGGTACAGATACGCAGTATTTT. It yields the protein CASSVSGGTDTQYF.

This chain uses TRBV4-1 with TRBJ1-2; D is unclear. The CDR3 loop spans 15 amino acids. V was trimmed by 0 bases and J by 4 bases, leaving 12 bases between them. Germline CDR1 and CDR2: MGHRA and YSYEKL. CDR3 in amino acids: CASSQDPAGAYGYTF. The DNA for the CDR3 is TGCGCCAGCAGCCAAGACCCGGCCGGAGCCTATGGCTACACCTTC.

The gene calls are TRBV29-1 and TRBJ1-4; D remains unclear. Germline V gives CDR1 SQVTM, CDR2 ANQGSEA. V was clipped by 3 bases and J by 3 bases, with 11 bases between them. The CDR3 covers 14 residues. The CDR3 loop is CSVDRMGANEKLFF. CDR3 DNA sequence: TGCAGCGTTGACAGGATGGGTGCTAATGAAAAACTGTTTTTT.

The CDR3 DNA reads TGTGCCAGCAGCAAAGGAAAACTAGCGGATAACACAGATACGCAGTATTTT. It specifies CASSKGKLADNTDTQYF. The chain employs TRBV4-2 and TRBJ2-3; 8 bases are a match to TRBD2. The V gene end was trimmed by 5 bases and the J gene end by 2 bases; junction bases not matched to a gene: 12. Germline V gene sequence: CDR1 LGHNA, CDR2 YNFKEQ. The CDR3 runs to 17 residues.

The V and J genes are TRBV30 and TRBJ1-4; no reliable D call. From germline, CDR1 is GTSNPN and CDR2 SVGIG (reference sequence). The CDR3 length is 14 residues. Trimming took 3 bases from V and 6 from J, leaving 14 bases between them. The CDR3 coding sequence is TGTGCCTGGAGCCCGGGATCGGCGGATGAAAAACTGTTTTTT. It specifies CAWSPGSADEKLFF.

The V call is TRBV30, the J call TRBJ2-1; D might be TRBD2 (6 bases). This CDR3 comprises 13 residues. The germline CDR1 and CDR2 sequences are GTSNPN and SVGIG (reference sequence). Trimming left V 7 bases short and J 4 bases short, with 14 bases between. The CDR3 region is CASGEAGYNEQFF. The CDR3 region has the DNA TGTGCCTCCGGGGAGGCAGGTTACAATGAGCAGTTCTTC.

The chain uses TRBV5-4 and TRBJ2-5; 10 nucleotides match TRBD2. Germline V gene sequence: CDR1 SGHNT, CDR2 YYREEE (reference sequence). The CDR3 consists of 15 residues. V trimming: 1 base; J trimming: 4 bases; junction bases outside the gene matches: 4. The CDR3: CASSLTSGTRETQYF. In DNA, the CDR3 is TGTGCCAGCAGCTTGACTAGCGGGACTCGAGAGACCCAGTACTTC.

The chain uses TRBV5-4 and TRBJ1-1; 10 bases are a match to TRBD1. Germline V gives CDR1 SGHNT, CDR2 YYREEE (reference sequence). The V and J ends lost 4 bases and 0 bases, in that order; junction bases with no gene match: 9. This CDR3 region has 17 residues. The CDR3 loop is CASSRRQGATMNTEAFF. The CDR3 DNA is TGTGCCAGCAGCCGAAGACAGGGGGCTACGATGAACACTGAAGCTTTCTTT. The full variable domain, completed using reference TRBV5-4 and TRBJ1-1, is ETGVTQSPTHLIKTRGQQVTLRCSSQSGHNTVSWYQQALGQGPQFIFQYYREEENGRGNFPPRFSGLQFPNYSSELNVNALELDDSALYLCASSRRQGATMNTEAFFGQGTRLTVV.